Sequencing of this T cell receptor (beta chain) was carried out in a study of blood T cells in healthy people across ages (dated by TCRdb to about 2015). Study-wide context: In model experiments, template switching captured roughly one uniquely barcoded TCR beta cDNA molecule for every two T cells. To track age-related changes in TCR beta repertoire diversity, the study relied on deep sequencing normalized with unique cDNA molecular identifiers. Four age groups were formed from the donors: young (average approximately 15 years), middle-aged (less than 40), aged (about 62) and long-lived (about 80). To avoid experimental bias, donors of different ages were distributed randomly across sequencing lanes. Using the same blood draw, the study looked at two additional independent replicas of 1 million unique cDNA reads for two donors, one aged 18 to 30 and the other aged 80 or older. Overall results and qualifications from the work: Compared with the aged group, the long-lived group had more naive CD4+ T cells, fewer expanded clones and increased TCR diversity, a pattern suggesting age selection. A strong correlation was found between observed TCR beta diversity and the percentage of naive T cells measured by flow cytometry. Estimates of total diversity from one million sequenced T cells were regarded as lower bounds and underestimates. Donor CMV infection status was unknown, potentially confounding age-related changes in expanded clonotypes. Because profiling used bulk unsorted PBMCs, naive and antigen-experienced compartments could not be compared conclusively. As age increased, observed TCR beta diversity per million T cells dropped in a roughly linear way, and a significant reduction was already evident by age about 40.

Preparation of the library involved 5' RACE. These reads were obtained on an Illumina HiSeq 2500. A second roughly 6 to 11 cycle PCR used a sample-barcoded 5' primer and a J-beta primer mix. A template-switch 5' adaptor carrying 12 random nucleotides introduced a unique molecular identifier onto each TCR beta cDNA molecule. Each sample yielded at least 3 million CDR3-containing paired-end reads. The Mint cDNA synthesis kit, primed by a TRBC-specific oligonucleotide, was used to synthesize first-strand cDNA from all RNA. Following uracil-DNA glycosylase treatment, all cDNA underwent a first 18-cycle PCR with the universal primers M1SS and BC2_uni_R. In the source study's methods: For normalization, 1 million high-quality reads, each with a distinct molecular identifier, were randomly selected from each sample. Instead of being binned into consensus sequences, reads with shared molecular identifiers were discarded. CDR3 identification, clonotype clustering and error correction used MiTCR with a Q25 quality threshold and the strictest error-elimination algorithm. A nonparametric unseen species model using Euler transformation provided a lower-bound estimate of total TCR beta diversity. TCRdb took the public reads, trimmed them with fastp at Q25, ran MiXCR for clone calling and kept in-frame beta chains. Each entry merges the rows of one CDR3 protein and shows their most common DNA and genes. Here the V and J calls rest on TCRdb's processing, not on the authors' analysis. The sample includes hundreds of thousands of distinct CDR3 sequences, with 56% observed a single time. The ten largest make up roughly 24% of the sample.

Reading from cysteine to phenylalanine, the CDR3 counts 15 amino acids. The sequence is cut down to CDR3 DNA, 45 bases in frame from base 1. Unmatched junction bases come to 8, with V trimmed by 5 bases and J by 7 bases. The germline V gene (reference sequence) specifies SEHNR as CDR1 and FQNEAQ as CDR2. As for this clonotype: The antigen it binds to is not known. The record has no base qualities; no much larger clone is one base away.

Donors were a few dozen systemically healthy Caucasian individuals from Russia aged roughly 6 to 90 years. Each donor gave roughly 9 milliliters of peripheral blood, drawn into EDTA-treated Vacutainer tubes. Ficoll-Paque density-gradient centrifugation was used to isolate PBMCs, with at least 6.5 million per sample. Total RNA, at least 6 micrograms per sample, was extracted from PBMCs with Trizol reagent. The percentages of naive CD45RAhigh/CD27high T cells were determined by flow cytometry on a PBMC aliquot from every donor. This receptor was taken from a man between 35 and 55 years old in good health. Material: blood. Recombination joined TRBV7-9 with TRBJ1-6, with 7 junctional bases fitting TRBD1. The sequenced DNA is TGTGCCAGCAGCACAACCCGGGACAGAAATTCACCCCTCCACTTT. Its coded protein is CASSTTRDRNSPLHF.